Presented here are 32 T cell receptor beta chains from one specimen sequenced in a study of blood T cell repertoires in COVID-19. The protocol was immunoSEQ multiplex PCR, while the TCRdb copy is restricted to in-frame clones and leaves out a portion. Seen here are 90,000 to 95,000 clones, 85% to 90% observed once, and the top ten hold 6.5% to 9.5%. Sequencing input: peripheral blood. These receptor sequences come from a woman in her 70s with acute or convalescent COVID-19.

V usage is TRBV7-3 and J usage is TRBJ2-5, with D possibly being TRBD2 (6 bases). The CDR3 is made up of 13 amino acids. The germline CDR1 and CDR2 sequences are SGHTA and FQGTGA. V lost 5 bases and J 3 bases, leaving 10 bases between the germline ends. DNA of the CDR3: TGTGCCAGCAGCCCGACTAGGGAAGAGACCCAGTACTTC. Translated: CASSPTREETQYF.

The CDR3 spells CASSQTYGVPFF. CDR3 DNA: TGTGCCAGCAGTCAGACCTACGGGGTTCCTTTCTTT. J is TRBJ1-1 and V is TRBV6-5; D remains ambiguous. The CDR3 sequence is 12 residues long. Germline lookup yields CDR1 MNHEY and CDR2 SVGAGI. V dropped 5 bases and J dropped 12 bases, with 16 bases sitting between them.

This clone showed up just once. The chain joins TRBV5-1 to TRBJ2-1; D is undetermined. Germline CDR1 reads SGHRS; CDR2 reads YFSETQ. V shed 0 bases and J shed 3 bases, with 4 bases lying between them. The CDR3 has 13 residues. DNA for the CDR3: TGCGCCAGCAGCTTGGACGGCTACAATGAGCAGTTCTTC. Protein product: CASSLDGYNEQFF.

The chain couples TRBV29-1 to TRBJ1-2; no firm D call. Looked up from germline, CDR1 is SQVTM and CDR2 is ANQGSEA. V was shortened by 4 bases and J by 4 bases, with 13 bases between the two germline ends. The CDR3 contains 13 residues. CDR3 region: CSVAGFQSYGYTF. DNA of the CDR3: TGCAGCGTTGCGGGGTTCCAAAGCTATGGCTACACCTTC.

The rearrangement links TRBV10-2 to TRBJ2-7; D is unclear. Germline V gene data show CDR1 as WSHSY and CDR2 as SAAADI. The length of the CDR3 is 13 residues. The germline V and J ends were trimmed by 4 bases and 2 bases, with 9 bases remaining between them. CDR3 DNA: TGCGCCAGCAGTGTCGGTTCCCCCTACGAGCAGTACTTC. This sequence encodes CASSVGSPYEQYF.

J is TRBJ2-7 and V is TRBV5-1, with D perhaps matching TRBD1 (6 bases). V was pared by 7 bases and J by 4 bases, with 15 bases between. The CDR3 contains 13 residues. Germline V gene sequence: CDR1 SGHRS, CDR2 YFSETQ. CDR3 DNA sequence: TGCGCCAGCTCGGGACATTCGTCTTACGAGCAGTACTTC. It is translated as CASSGHSSYEQYF.

This clone turned up a few times. The chain employs TRBV10-3 and TRBJ2-2, with a tentative D call TRBD1 (5 bases). Germline V gene lookup returns CDR1 ENHRY and CDR2 SYGVKD. Deletions cut 3 bases from V and 1 base from J, with 6 bases between. This CDR3 has 14 residues. CDR3 residues: CAISDRENTGELFF. In DNA form, the CDR3 reads TGTGCCATCAGTGACAGGGAGAACACCGGGGAGCTGTTTTTT.

The chain's CDR3 is CAWTKGQETQYF. In DNA form, the CDR3 reads TGTGCCTGGACCAAGGGGCAAGAGACCCAGTACTTC. This rearrangement joins TRBV30 to TRBJ2-5, with a weak D call TRBD1 (5 bases). This CDR3 comprises 12 residues. In germline, CDR1 is GTSNPN, CDR2 SVGIG (reference sequence). With 4 bases removed from V and 2 bases from J, the gap between germline ends came to 8 bases.

In this sample, this clone turned up once. The chain combines TRBV2 with TRBJ1-2; a weak D match, TRBD1 (6 bases). V was trimmed by 4 bases and J by 2 bases, leaving 14 bases between them. The CDR3 runs to 15 residues. Germline lookup yields CDR1 SNHLY and CDR2 FYNNEI. The CDR3 region has the DNA TGTGCCAGCAGTGTGGTGACAGGAGCGAACTATGGCTACACCTTC. It codes for CASSVVTGANYGYTF.

V and J are TRBV7-2 and TRBJ2-7; TRBD2 aligns across 9 bases. Unmatched junction bases numbered 7, after V lost 1 base and J lost 6 bases. CDR1 is SGHTA, CDR2 FQGNSA, per germline. This CDR3 has 15 residues. In DNA, the CDR3 is TGTGCCAGCAGCTTAGGGGTAGCGGGAGTAGGCGAGCAGTACTTC. It specifies CASSLGVAGVGEQYF.

The chain couples TRBV20-1 to TRBJ2-5; D is possibly TRBD2 (6 bases). The CDR3 is made up of 11 amino acids. Trimming stripped 5 bases from V and 5 bases from J, with 9 bases between. Germline CDR1 DFQATT, CDR2 SNEGSKA (reference sequence). The CDR3 is CSAGTRETQYF. The CDR3 bases are TGCAGTGCTGGGACTCGGGAGACCCAGTACTTC.

This chain connects TRBV5-1 to TRBJ2-3; D not resolved. The ends were cut back, 1 base at V and 3 bases at J, with 9 bases in the middle. CDR1 is SGHRS, CDR2 YFSETQ, per germline. The CDR3 consists of 14 residues. The CDR3 bases are TGCGCCAGCAGCTTGTCTGGTGCGACAGATACGCAGTATTTT. It codes for CASSLSGATDTQYF.

The chain employs TRBV27 and TRBJ2-2; TRBD1 is a possible D gene (7 bases). Trimming left V 8 bases short and J 1 base short, with 17 bases between. There are 16 residues in the CDR3. The germline V gene encodes CDR1 MNHEY and CDR2 SMNVEV (reference sequence). This chain's CDR3 is CASGNRGTVNTGELFF. DNA of the CDR3: TGTGCCAGCGGGAACCGGGGGACAGTGAACACCGGGGAGCTGTTTTTT.

V and J are TRBV3-1 (or the pseudogene TRBV3-2) and TRBJ1-2; no reliable D call. V lost 4 bases, J lost 8 bases, and 11 bases lay in between. The CDR3 contains 12 residues. Per the germline V gene, CDR1 is LGHDT and CDR2 is YNNKEL (reference sequence). CDR3 bases: TGTGCCAGCAGCCTCTTACAGAGAGGCTACACCTTC. This sequence encodes CASSLLQRGYTF.

The rearrangement links TRBV6-2 or TRBV6-3 to TRBJ1-1, with 9 nucleotides matching TRBD1. This CDR3 has 16 amino acids. In germline, CDR1 is MNHEY, CDR2 SVGEGT. Trimming removed 5 bases from V and 4 bases from J; junction bases left unmatched: 11. The CDR3 nucleotides are TGTGCCAGCAGTCGCCGACAGGGGGGGGGTCCCACTGAAGCTTTCTTT. Translating gives CASSRRQGGGPTEAFF.

The V and J genes are TRBV4-2 and TRBJ2-7; 8 bases are a match to TRBD1. The CDR3 consists of 15 residues. With 0 bases clipped from V and 4 bases from J, the junction kept 5 bases outside the gene matches. In germline, CDR1 is LGHNA, CDR2 YNFKEQ. CDR3 coding DNA: TGTGCCAGCAGCCAAGACCTTCAGGGGGCTTACGAGCAGTACTTC. It encodes CASSQDLQGAYEQYF.

This chain links TRBV19 with TRBJ2-1, with D possibly being TRBD2 (6 bases). Trimming stripped 7 bases from V and 0 bases from J, with 13 bases between. This CDR3 is built from 15 residues. The germline V gene encodes CDR1 LNHDA and CDR2 SQIVND (reference sequence). CDR3 bases: TGTGCCAGTAAGGAGGGGCCCAGCTCCTACAATGAGCAGTTCTTC. It encodes CASKEGPSSYNEQFF. The whole variable domain, filled in from reference TRBV19 and TRBJ2-1, reads DGGITQSPKYLFRKEGQNVTLSCEQNLNHDAMYWYRQDPGQGLRLIYYSQIVNDFQKGDIAEGYSVSREKKESFPLTVTSAQKNPTAFYLCASKEGPSSYNEQFFGPGTRLTVL.

The V gene is TRBV25-1, the J gene TRBJ2-7; 9 bases align to TRBD2. Losses at the gene ends were 6 bases for V and 1 base for J; bases not matched to a gene: 4. Germline V lookup: CDR1 MGHDK, CDR2 SYGVNS. The CDR3 has 14 amino acids. Here the CDR3 reads CASSQTSGSYEQYF. DNA of the CDR3: TGTGCCAGCAGCCAGACTAGCGGTTCCTACGAGCAGTACTTC.

The chain employs TRBV12-3 or TRBV12-4 and TRBJ1-1, with TRBD1 matching 8 bases. The length of the CDR3 is 13 residues. The V and J ends lost 7 bases and 5 bases, in that order; junction bases with no gene match: 6. CDR3 bases: TGTGCCAGCATTAAAACAGGGGGTACTGAAGCTTTCTTT. It codes for CASIKTGGTEAFF.

This chain uses TRBV5-1 with TRBJ1-1; a possible D gene is TRBD1 (6 bases). This CDR3 has 14 residues. CDR1 SGHRS and CDR2 YFSETQ come from the germline V gene. V lost 3 bases and J lost 0, with 9 bases in between. CDR3 DNA sequence: TGCGCCAGCAGCTCCGGACAGTTGAACACTGAAGCTTTCTTT. Translation gives CASSSGQLNTEAFF.

The chain recombines TRBV28 with TRBJ2-5; no reliable D call. V lost 3 bases, J lost 5 bases, and 10 bases lay in between. The CDR3 is 13 residues long. The germline V gene has CDR1 MDHEN and CDR2 SYDVKM. The CDR3 DNA sequence: TGTGCCAGCAGTTTGTATCCCCGGGAGACCCAGTACTTC. Translated: CASSLYPRETQYF. Together with reference TRBV28 and TRBJ2-5, the CDR3 gives the full variable domain: DVKVTQSSRYLVKRTGEKVFLECVQDMDHENMFWYRQDPGLGLRLIYFSYDVKMKEKGDIPEGYSVSREKKERFSLILESASTNQTSMYLCASSLYPRETQYFGPGTRLLVL.

This rearrangement joins TRBV18 to TRBJ1-1, with 9 bases fitting TRBD1. The CDR3 contains 13 residues. The V segment lost 3 bases and the J segment 8 bases; nucleotides outside the gene matches: 4. The V gene's germline CDR1 is KGHSH and CDR2 LQKENI. The CDR3 bases are TGTGCCAGCTCACCGGGACAGGGTTTGGAAGCTTTCTTT. It yields the protein CASSPGQGLEAFF.

The V and J genes are TRBV3-1 (or the pseudogene TRBV3-2) and TRBJ1-3, with D possibly being TRBD1 (6 bases). V lost 2 bases and J lost 4, with 18 bases in between. The CDR3 has 17 amino acids. Germline V gene data show CDR1 as LGHDT and CDR2 as YNNKEL (reference sequence). This chain's CDR3 is CASSQYPQGSGGNTIYF. The CDR3 nucleotides are TGTGCCAGCAGCCAATATCCCCAGGGGTCGGGCGGAAACACCATATATTTT.

As for this clone: One end of the junction varies from germline; a read error may be responsible. The chain employs TRBV19 and TRBJ1-2, with TRBD1 matching 8 bases. The CDR3 extends over 14 amino acids. Germline CDR1 reads LNHDA; CDR2 reads SQIVND (reference sequence). The CDR3 protein is CASSLDRGSYGYTF. CDR3 coding DNA: TGTGCCAGTAGTTTAGACAGGGGTAGCTATGGCTACACCTTC.

The rearrangement joins TRBV9 to TRBJ2-3; 13 nucleotides align to TRBD2. V dropped 3 bases and J dropped 5; count of bases not matched to a gene: 9. Germline V gene lookup returns CDR1 SGDLS and CDR2 YYNGEE. The CDR3 is 17 amino acids. CDR3 in DNA: TGTGCCAGCAGCGGGTCGACTAGCGGGGGGCAGGTAGATACGCAGTATTTT. It codes for CASSGSTSGGQVDTQYF.

The chain couples TRBV24-1 to TRBJ1-5, with D possibly matching TRBD1 (5 bases). This CDR3 is built from 14 residues. Between the trimmed V and J ends, which lost 7 bases and 1 base, there was a span of 10 bases. Germline loops: CDR1 KGHDR, CDR2 SFDVKD. The CDR3 sequence is CATSPPGSNQPQHF. The CDR3 nucleotides are TGTGCCACCAGCCCCCCAGGGAGCAATCAGCCCCAGCATTTT.

Only one count was recorded for this clone. The chain uses TRBV27 and TRBJ1-6; D not resolved. V lost 6 bases and J lost 3, with 24 bases in between. Germline CDR1 and CDR2: MNHEY and SMNVEV (reference sequence). This CDR3 has 19 residues. CDR3 sequence reads: CASSTGGTHEGSYNSPLHF. CDR3 bases: TGTGCCAGCAGCACCGGTGGAACCCATGAAGGGAGCTATAATTCACCCCTCCACTTT.

The chain combines TRBV5-6 with TRBJ2-7; possible D gene TRBD1, 6 bases. This CDR3 has 14 residues. V shed 1 base and J shed 4 bases, with 12 bases lying between them. Germline V gene sequence: CDR1 SGHDT, CDR2 YYEEEE. Here the CDR3 DNA reads TGTGCCAGCAGCTTGTCACAGGGTATGTACGAGCAGTACTTC. Translated, it gives CASSLSQGMYEQYF.

CDR3 sequence reads: CASSLAAAVTVDTQYF. The CDR3, as DNA: TGTGCCAGCAGCTTAGCCGCCGCGGTGACTGTAGATACGCAGTATTTT. The chain joins TRBV7-6 to TRBJ2-3; D uncertain. Germline assignment: CDR1 SGHVS and CDR2 FNYEAQ. The CDR3 extends over 16 amino acids. V shed 0 bases and J shed 5 bases, with 15 bases lying between them.

The rearrangement joins TRBV4-1 to TRBJ1-1; no clear D. The CDR3 runs 17 residues. Trimming pared 0 bases from V and 4 bases from J, leaving 18 bases between. Germline-derived CDR1 and CDR2 are MGHRA and YSYEKL. CDR3 sequence reads: CASSQDLFGFGSTEAFF. DNA for the CDR3: TGCGCCAGCAGCCAAGATCTTTTCGGGTTCGGAAGCACTGAAGCTTTCTTT.

V usage is TRBV13 and J usage is TRBJ2-3; 9 bases fit TRBD1. The CDR3 is made up of 16 amino acids. Germline assignment: CDR1 PRHDT and CDR2 FYEKMQ (reference sequence). The ends lost 5 bases at V and 3 bases at J; junction bases unmatched: 9. The CDR3 DNA reads as TGTGCCAGCAGCCCCGGACAGGGGCTGGGGACAGATACGCAGTATTTT. Amino acid sequence: CASSPGQGLGTDTQYF.

The chain is built from TRBV10-1 and TRBJ2-2; TRBD2 matches at 7 bases. This CDR3 region has 13 residues. Germline CDR1 reads WNHNN; CDR2 reads SYGVQD (reference sequence). After removal of 6 bases from V and 3 bases from J, the junction contained 1 base not matched to a gene. This chain's CDR3 is CASRGRDTGELFF. The CDR3 nucleotides read TGCGCCAGCAGAGGGAGGGACACCGGGGAGCTGTTTTTT.